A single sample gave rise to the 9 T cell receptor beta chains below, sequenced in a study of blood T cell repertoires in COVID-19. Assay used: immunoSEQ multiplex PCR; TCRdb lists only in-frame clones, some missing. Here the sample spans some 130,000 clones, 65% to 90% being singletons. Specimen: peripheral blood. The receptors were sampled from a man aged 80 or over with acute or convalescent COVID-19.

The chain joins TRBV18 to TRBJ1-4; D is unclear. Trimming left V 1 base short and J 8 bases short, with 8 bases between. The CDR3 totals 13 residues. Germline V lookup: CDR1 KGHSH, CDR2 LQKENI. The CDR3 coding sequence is TGTGCCAGCTCACCACGTGAGGCCGAAAAACTGTTTTTT. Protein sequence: CASSPREAEKLFF.

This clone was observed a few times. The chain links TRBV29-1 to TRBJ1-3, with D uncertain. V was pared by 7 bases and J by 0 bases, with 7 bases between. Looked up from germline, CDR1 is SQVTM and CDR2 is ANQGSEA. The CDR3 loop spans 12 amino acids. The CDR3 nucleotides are TGCAGCGGCGCTGCCTCTGGAAACACCATATATTTT. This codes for CSGAASGNTIYF.

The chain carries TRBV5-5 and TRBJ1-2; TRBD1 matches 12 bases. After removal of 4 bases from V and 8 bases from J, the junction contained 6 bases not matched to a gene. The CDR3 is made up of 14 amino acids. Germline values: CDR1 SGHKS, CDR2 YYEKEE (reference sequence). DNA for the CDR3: TGTGCCAGCAGCCTGGGGACAGGGGGCAGGGGCTACACCTTC. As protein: CASSLGTGGRGYTF.

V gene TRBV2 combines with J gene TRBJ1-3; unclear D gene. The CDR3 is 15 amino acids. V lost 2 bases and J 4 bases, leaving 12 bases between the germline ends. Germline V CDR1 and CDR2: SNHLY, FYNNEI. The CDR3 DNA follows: TGTGCCAGCAGTGAATCCGCCTGGGAGGGAAACACCATATATTTT. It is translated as CASSESAWEGNTIYF.

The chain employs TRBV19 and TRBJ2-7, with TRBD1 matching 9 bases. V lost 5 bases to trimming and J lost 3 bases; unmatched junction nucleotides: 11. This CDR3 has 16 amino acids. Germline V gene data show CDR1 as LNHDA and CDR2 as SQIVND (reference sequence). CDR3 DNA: TGTGCCAGTAGTCCCGGATTAGGACAGGGGTACTACGAGCAGTACTTC. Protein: CASSPGLGQGYYEQYF. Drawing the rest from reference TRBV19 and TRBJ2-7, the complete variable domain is DGGITQSPKYLFRKEGQNVTLSCEQNLNHDAMYWYRQDPGQGLRLIYYSQIVNDFQKGDIAEGYSVSREKKESFPLTVTSAQKNPTAFYLCASSPGLGQGYYEQYFGPGTRLTVT.

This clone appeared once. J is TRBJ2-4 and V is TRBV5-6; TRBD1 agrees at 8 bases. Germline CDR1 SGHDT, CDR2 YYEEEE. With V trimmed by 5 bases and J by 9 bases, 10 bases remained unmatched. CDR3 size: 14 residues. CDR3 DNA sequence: TGTGCCAGCAGTTTTAGTAGACAGGGGAGCATTCAGTACTTC. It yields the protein CASSFSRQGSIQYF.

The CDR3: CASSERGGGNTEAFF. CDR3 in DNA: TGTGCCAGCTCGGAAAGAGGTGGGGGCAACACTGAAGCTTTCTTT. The gene calls are TRBV18 and TRBJ1-1; D may be TRBD1 (6 bases). The germline gives CDR1 KGHSH, CDR2 LQKENI. Trimming shortened V by 6 bases and J by 2 bases, and 16 bases separated the two germline ends. The CDR3 is 15 residues long. Complete variable domain (other parts from reference TRBV18 and TRBJ1-1): NAGVMQNPRHLVRRRGQEARLRCSPMKGHSHVYWYRQLPEEGLKFMVYLQKENIIDESGMPKERFSAEFPKEGPSILRIQQVVRGDSAAYFCASSERGGGNTEAFFGQGTRLTVV.

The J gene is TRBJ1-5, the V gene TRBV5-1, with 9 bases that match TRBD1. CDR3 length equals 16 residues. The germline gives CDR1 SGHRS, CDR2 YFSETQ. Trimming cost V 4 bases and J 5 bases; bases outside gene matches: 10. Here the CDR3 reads CASSPDPGTGYQPQHF. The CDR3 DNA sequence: TGCGCCAGCAGCCCGGACCCCGGGACAGGGTATCAGCCCCAGCATTTT.

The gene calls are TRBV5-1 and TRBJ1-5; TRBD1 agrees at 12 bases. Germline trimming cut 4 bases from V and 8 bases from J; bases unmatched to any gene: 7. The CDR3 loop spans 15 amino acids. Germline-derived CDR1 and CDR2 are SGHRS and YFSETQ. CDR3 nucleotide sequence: TGCGCCAGCAGCGCGGGACAGGGGGCCGCAGAGCCCCAGCATTTT. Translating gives CASSAGQGAAEPQHF.